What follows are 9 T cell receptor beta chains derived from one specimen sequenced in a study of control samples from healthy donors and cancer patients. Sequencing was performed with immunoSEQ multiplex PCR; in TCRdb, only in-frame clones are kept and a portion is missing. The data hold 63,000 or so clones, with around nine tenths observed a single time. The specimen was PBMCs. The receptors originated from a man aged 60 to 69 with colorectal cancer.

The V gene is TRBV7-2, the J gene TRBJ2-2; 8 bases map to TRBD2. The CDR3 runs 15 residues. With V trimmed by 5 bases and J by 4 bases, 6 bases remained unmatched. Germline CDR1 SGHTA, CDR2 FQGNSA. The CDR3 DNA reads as TGTGCCAGCAGCCCACGGGGGGGCGGCACCGGGGAGCTGTTTTTT. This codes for CASSPRGGGTGELFF.

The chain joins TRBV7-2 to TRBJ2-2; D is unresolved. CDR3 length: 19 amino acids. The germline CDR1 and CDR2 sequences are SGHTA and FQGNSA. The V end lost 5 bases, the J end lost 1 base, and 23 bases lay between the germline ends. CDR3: CASSLRWFGRSENTGELFF. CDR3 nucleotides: TGTGCCAGCAGCCTACGGTGGTTCGGGCGAAGTGAGAACACCGGGGAGCTGTTTTTT. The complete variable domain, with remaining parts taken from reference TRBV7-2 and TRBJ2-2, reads GAGVSQSPSNKVTEKGKDVELRCDPISGHTALYWYRQSLGQGLEFLIYFQGNSAPDKSGLPSDRFSAERTGGSVSTLTIQRTQQEDSAVYLCASSLRWFGRSENTGELFFGEGSRLTVL.

In DNA, the CDR3 is TGTGCCAGCAGTTTATGGGACAGAAATAATTCACCCCTCCACTTT. This encodes CASSLWDRNNSPLHF. V and J are TRBV28 and TRBJ1-6; a possible D gene is TRBD1 (6 bases). The ends were cut back, 0 bases at V and 5 bases at J, with 8 bases in the middle. This CDR3 spans 15 amino acids. In germline, CDR1 is MDHEN, CDR2 SYDVKM.

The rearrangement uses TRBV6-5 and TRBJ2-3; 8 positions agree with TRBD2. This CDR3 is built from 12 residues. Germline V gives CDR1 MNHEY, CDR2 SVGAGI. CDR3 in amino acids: CGLAGSTDTQYF. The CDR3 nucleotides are TGTGGATTAGCGGGGAGCACAGATACGCAGTATTTT.

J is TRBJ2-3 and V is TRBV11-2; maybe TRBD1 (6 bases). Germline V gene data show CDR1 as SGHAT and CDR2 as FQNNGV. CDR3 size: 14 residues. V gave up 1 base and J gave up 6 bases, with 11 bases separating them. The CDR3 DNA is TGTGCCAGCAGCTTAGGGGCAGGGGTGGATACGCAGTATTTT. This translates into CASSLGAGVDTQYF.

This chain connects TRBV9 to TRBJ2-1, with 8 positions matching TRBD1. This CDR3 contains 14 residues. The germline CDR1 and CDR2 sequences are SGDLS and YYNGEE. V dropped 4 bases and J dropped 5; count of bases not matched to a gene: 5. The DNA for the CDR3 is TGTGCCAGCAGCCCACGGACAGGGAACAATGAGCAGTTCTTC. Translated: CASSPRTGNNEQFF. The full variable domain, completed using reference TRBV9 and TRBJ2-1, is DSGVTQTPKHLITATGQRVTLRCSPRSGDLSVYWYQQSLDQGLQFLIQYYNGEERAKGNILERFSAQQFPDLHSELNLSSLELGDSALYFCASSPRTGNNEQFFGPGTRLTVL.

CDR3 sequence reads: CAWSAGETQYF. The CDR3 DNA reads as TGTGCCTGGAGTGCAGGGGAGACCCAGTACTTC. The V gene is TRBV30, the J gene TRBJ2-5, with D possibly TRBD1 on 5 matching bases. This CDR3 has 11 amino acids. The germline CDR1 and CDR2 sequences are GTSNPN and SVGIG (reference sequence). The V end lost 1 base, the J end lost 5 bases, and 5 bases lay between the germline ends.

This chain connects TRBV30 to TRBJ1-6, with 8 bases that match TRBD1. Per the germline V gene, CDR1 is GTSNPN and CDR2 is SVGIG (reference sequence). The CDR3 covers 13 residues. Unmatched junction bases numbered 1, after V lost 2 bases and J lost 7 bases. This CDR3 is CAWSTGGNSPLHF. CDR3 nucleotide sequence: TGTGCCTGGAGTACAGGGGGGAATTCACCCCTCCACTTT.

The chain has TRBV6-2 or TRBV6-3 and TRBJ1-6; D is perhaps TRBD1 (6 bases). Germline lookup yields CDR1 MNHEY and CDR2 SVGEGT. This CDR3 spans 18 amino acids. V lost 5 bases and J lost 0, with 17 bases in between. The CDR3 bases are TGTGCCAGCAGTACAGGGACGGACCCGAGCTCCTATAATTCACCCCTCCACTTT. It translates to CASSTGTDPSSYNSPLHF.